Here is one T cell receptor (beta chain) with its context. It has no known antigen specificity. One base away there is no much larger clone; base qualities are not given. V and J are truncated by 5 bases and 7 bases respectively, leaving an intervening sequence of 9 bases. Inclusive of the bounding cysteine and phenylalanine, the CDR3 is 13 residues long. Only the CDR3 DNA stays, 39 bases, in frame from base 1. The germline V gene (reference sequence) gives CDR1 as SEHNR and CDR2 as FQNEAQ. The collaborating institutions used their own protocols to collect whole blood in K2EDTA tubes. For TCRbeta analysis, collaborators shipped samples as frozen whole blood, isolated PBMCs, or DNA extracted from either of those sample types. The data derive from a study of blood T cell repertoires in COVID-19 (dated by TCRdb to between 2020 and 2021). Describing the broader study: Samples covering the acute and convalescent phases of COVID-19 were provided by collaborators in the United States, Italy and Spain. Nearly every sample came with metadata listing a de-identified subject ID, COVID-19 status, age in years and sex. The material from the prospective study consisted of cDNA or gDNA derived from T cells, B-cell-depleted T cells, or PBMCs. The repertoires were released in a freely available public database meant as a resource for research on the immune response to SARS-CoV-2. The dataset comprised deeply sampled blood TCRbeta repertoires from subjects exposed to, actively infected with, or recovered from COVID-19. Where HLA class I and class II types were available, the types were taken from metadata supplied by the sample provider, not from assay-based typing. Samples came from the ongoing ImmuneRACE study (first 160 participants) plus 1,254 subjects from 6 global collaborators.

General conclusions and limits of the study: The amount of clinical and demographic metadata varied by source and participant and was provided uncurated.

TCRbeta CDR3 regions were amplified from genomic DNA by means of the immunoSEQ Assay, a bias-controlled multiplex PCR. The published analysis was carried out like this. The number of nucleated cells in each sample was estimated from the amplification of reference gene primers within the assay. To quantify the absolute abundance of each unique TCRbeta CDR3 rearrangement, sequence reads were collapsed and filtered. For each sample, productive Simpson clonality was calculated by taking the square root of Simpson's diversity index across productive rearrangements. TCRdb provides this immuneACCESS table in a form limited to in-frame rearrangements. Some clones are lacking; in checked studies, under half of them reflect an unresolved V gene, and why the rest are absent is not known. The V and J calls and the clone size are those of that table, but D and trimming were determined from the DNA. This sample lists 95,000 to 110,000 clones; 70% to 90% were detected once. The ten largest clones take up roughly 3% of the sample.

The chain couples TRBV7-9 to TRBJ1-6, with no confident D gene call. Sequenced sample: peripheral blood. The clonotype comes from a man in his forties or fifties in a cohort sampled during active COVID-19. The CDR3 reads CASSPLPNSPLHF. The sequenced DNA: TGTGCCAGCAGCCCACTTCCAAATTCACCCCTCCACTTT. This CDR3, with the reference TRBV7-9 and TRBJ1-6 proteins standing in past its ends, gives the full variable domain DTGVSQNPRHKITKRGQNVTFRCDPISEHNRLYWYRQTLGQGPEFLTYFQNEAQLEKSRLLSDRFSAERPKGSFSTLEIQRTEQGDSAMYLCASSPLPNSPLHFGNGTRLTVT.